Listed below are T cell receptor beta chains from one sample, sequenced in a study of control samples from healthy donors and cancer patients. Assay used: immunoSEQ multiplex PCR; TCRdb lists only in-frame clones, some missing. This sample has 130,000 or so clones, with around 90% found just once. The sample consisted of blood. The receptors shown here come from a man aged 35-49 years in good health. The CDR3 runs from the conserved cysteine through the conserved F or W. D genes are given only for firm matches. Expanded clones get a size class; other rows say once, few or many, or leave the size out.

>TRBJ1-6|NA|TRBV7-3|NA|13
CASSSRQNSPLHF
TGTGCCAGCAGCTCGCGACAGAATTCACCCCTCCACTTT
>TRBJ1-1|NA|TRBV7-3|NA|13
CASSLKPGAEAFF
TGTGCCAGCAGCTTAAAGCCCGGGGCTGAAGCTTTCTTT
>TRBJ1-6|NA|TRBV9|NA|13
CASSVDWHSPLHF
TGTGCCAGCAGCGTAGATTGGCATTCACCCCTCCACTTT
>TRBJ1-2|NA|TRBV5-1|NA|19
CASSLVFFGRQDANYGYTF
TGCGCCAGCAGCTTGGTCTTCTTCGGACGGCAGGACGCTAACTATGGCTACACCTTC
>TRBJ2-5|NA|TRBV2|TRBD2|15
CASRTGTSRQETQYF
TGTGCCAGCAGAACCGGGACTAGCCGCCAAGAGACCCAGTACTTC
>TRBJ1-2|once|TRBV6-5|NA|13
CASRVTVNYGYTF
TGTGCCAGCAGGGTTACAGTTAACTATGGCTACACCTTC
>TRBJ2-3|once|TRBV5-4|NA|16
CASSLAGSQLADTQYF
TGTGCCAGCAGCTTGGCCGGCTCTCAGTTAGCAGATACGCAGTATTTT
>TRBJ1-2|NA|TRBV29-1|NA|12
CSVVRGAYGYTF
TGCAGCGTTGTAAGGGGTGCCTATGGCTACACCTTC
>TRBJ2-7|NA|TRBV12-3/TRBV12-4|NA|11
CASSTIGAQYF
TGTGCCAGCAGCACGATAGGGGCGCAGTACTTC
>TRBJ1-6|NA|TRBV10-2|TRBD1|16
CASSPDRNSYNSPLHF
TGCGCCAGCAGCCCGGACAGGAATTCCTATAATTCACCCCTCCACTTT
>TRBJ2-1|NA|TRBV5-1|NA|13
CASSSTGYNEQFF
TGCGCCAGCAGCTCCACAGGGTACAATGAGCAGTTCTTC
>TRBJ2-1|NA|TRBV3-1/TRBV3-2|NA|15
CASSLRLGGGGEQFF
TGTGCCAGCAGCCTTAGACTAGGAGGGGGCGGGGAGCAGTTCTTC
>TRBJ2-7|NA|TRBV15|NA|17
CATSRLGGSGAPYEQYF
TGTGCCACCAGCAGACTGGGGGGGTCAGGGGCCCCCTACGAGCAGTACTTC
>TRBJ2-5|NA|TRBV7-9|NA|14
CASSPSLGQETQYF
TGTGCCAGCAGCCCTAGCTTGGGCCAAGAGACCCAGTACTTC
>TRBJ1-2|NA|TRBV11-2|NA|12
CASSLDLRGYTF
TGTGCCAGCAGCTTAGATCTGCGTGGCTACACCTTC
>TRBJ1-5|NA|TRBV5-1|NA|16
CASSLDGQGKGQPQHF
TGCGCCAGCAGCTTGGATGGGCAGGGGAAGGGTCAGCCCCAGCATTTT
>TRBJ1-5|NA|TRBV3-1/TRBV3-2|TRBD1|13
CASSKDRDQPQHF
TGTGCCAGCAGCAAAGACAGGGACCAGCCCCAGCATTTT
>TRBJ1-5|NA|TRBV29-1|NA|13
CSAVAGANQPQHF
TGCAGCGCTGTCGCGGGGGCTAATCAGCCCCAGCATTTT
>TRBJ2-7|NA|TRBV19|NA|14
CASSSDGAAYEQYF
TGTGCCAGTAGTAGCGATGGGGCGGCCTACGAGCAGTACTTC
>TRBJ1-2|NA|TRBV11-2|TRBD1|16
CASSSLIPGGQPGYTF
TGTGCCAGCAGCTCACTAATCCCAGGGGGCCAGCCCGGCTACACCTTC
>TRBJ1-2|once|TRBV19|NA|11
CASTDLYGYTF
TGTGCCAGTACGGATCTCTATGGCTACACCTTC
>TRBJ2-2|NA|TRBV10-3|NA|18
CAISGWVALPGFTGELFF
TGTGCCATCAGTGGGTGGGTCGCCCTACCTGGGTTCACCGGGGAGCTGTTTTTT
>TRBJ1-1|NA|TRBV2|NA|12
CASRAPNTEAFF
TGTGCCAGCAGAGCCCCGAACACTGAAGCTTTCTTT
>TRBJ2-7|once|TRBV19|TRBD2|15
CASSTWGGTTYEQYF
TGTGCCAGTTCGACGTGGGGGGGGACCACCTACGAGCAGTACTTC
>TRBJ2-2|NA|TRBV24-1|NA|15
CATQPAAQDTGELFF
TGTGCCACCCAGCCGGCGGCGCAGGACACCGGGGAGCTGTTTTTT
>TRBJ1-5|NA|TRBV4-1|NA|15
CASSQEGQNNQPQHF
TGCGCCAGCAGCCAAGAGGGGCAGAACAATCAGCCCCAGCATTTT
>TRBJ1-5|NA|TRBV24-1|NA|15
CATLATCMTNQPQHF
TGTGCCACGCTAGCCACGTGTATGACAAATCAGCCCCAGCATTTT
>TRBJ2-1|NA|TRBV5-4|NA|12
CASSQTYNEQFF
TGTGCCAGCAGCCAGACCTACAATGAGCAGTTCTTC
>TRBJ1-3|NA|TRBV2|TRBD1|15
CASTPDRGLGNTIYF
TGTGCCAGCACTCCGGACAGGGGGCTCGGAAACACCATATATTTT
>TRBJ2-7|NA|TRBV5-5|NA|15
CASSLGLTGGYEQYF
TGTGCCAGCAGCTTGGGGCTTACCGGGGGCTACGAGCAGTACTTC
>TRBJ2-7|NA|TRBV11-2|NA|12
CASSFGGSEQYF
TGTGCCAGCAGCTTTGGAGGGTCCGAGCAGTACTTC
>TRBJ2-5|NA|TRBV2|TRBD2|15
CASSHYGGAQETQYF
TGTGCCAGCAGTCATTACGGGGGGGCCCAGGAGACCCAGTACTTC
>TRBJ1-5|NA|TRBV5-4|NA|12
CASSSRGQPQHF
TGTGCCAGCAGCTCCAGGGGACAGCCCCAGCATTTT
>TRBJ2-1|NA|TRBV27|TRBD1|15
CASAATGYGYNEQFF
TGTGCCAGCGCCGCGACAGGGTATGGATACAATGAGCAGTTCTTC
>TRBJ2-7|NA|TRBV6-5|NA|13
CASTPPGGYEQYF
TGTGCCAGCACCCCCCCCGGGGGCTACGAGCAGTACTTC
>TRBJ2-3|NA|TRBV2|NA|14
CASKPDQSGDTQYF
TGTGCCAGCAAGCCCGACCAGAGCGGAGATACGCAGTATTTT
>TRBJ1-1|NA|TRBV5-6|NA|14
CASSPRGSNTEAFF
TGTGCCAGCAGCCCGAGGGGTTCCAACACTGAAGCTTTCTTT